One and the same sample provided the 17 T cell receptor beta chains below, sequenced in a study of cytomegalovirus exposure and HLA in healthy donors. The PCR made use of 60 Vbeta and 13 Jbeta primers. This table comes from immunoSEQ multiplex PCR, and its TCRdb copy is limited to in-frame clones, with some not included. Of under 150,000 clones in the sample, more than 80% are singletons; the top ten hold 3% to 3.5%. Sequenced: PBMCs. Receptor source: a male donor in good health and CMV-seronegative.

The CDR3: CASSRVSIYGYTF. CDR3 sequence (DNA): TGTGCCAGCAGCCGGGTTAGTATCTATGGCTACACCTTC. This chain links TRBV5-6 with TRBJ1-2, with D unclear. CDR3 length equals 13 residues. Germline-derived CDR1 and CDR2 are SGHDT and YYEEEE. V was trimmed by 4 bases and J by 4 bases, leaving 11 bases between them.

The chain joins TRBV10-1 to TRBJ2-5; D gene uncertain. Trimming took 0 bases from V and 11 from J, leaving 13 bases between them. The germline gives CDR1 WNHNN, CDR2 SYGVQD (reference sequence). This CDR3 has 13 residues. CDR3 sequence: CASSESITSQQYF. The CDR3 DNA is TGCGCCAGCAGTGAGTCCATTACGTCGCAGCAGTACTTC.

The CDR3 reads CASSLGGPGNTIYF. In DNA, the CDR3 is TGTGCCAGCAGCTTGGGGGGCCCTGGAAACACCATATATTTT. The chain employs TRBV5-4 and TRBJ1-3, with D possibly TRBD1 on 5 matching bases. V was pared by 0 bases and J by 2 bases, with 6 bases between. Germline V gene data show CDR1 as SGHNT and CDR2 as YYREEE (reference sequence). CDR3 size: 14 residues.

This chain links TRBV11-1 with TRBJ2-1; D uncertain. Germline V gene data show CDR1 as SGHAT and CDR2 as FQDESV (reference sequence). The V end was cut by 2 bases, the J end by 0 bases, with 8 bases between. This CDR3 spans 15 amino acids. The CDR3 nucleotides read TGTGCCAGCAGCTTACCTCCCGTCTCCTACAATGAGCAGTTCTTC. The encoded protein is CASSLPPVSYNEQFF.

The CDR3 DNA follows: TGTGCCAGCAGCCGGGCTGGCGGGAGTTTCGCAGATACGCAGTATTTT. Protein product: CASSRAGGSFADTQYF. The V and J genes are TRBV14 and TRBJ2-3, with TRBD2 matching 7 bases. CDR3 length: 16 amino acids. The germline V gene encodes CDR1 SGHDN and CDR2 FVKESK. The V segment lost 4 bases and the J segment 4 bases; nucleotides outside the gene matches: 11.

The J gene is TRBJ2-7, the V gene TRBV29-1; D possibly corresponds to TRBD2 (7 bases). The ends were cut back, 5 bases at V and 7 bases at J, with 15 bases in the middle. Per the germline V gene, CDR1 is SQVTM and CDR2 is ANQGSEA. The CDR3 is 12 amino acids. The CDR3 nucleotides read TGCAGCGTTCGTCGGGGGGCGTCGGAGCAGTACTTC. This gives the protein CSVRRGASEQYF.

This clone was picked up one time. CDR3 residues: CASSMVENQPQHF. The CDR3 coding sequence is TGTGCCAGTAGTATGGTAGAAAATCAGCCCCAGCATTTT. The genes are TRBV19 and TRBJ1-5, with D uncertain. The CDR3 sequence is 13 residues long. Germline V CDR1 and CDR2: LNHDA, SQIVND (reference sequence). V lost 3 bases and J 4 bases, leaving 7 bases between the germline ends.

V is TRBV9 and J is TRBJ2-7, with D perhaps matching TRBD1 (5 bases). The CDR3 has 15 residues. The germline V gene encodes CDR1 SGDLS and CDR2 YYNGEE. V was pared by 1 base and J by 3 bases, with 14 bases between. The CDR3 DNA is TGTGCCAGCAGCGTAAACCCCCGGCAGGGCTACGAGCAGTACTTC. This encodes CASSVNPRQGYEQYF. Filled out from reference TRBV9 and TRBJ2-7, the complete variable domain reads DSGVTQTPKHLITATGQRVTLRCSPRSGDLSVYWYQQSLDQGLQFLIQYYNGEERAKGNILERFSAQQFPDLHSELNLSSLELGDSALYFCASSVNPRQGYEQYFGPGTRLTVT.

About this clone itself: Compared with germline, one end of the junction differs, possibly owing to a read error. The chain joins TRBV7-2 to TRBJ2-4; maybe TRBD2 (5 bases). The CDR3 is 15 residues long. The germline gives CDR1 SGHTA, CDR2 FQGNSA. The CDR3: CASSQHGILGNSQYF. CDR3 DNA: TGTGCCAGCAGCCAACATGGGATTCTCGGGAACAGTCAGTACTTC.

The chain combines TRBV6-5 with TRBJ1-6, with 8 bases fitting TRBD1. CDR1 MNHEY and CDR2 SVGAGI come from the germline V gene. The CDR3 runs to 14 residues. J lost 8 bases, V lost 2 bases, and 2 bases had no gene match. The CDR3 DNA follows: TGTGCCAGCAGTTACGTGACAGGGGATTCACCCCTCCACTTT. It translates to CASSYVTGDSPLHF.

This chain connects TRBV7-2 to TRBJ2-7; D perhaps matches TRBD1 (6 bases). The CDR3 has 15 amino acids. The germline V gene encodes CDR1 SGHTA and CDR2 FQGNSA. Trimming cost V 3 bases and J 3 bases, with 15 bases left between them. The CDR3 nucleotides read TGTGCCAGCAGCTTTAAAAGGACAGCCCTCTACGAGCAGTACTTC. Encoded protein: CASSFKRTALYEQYF. The whole variable domain, filled in from reference TRBV7-2 and TRBJ2-7, reads GAGVSQSPSNKVTEKGKDVELRCDPISGHTALYWYRQSLGQGLEFLIYFQGNSAPDKSGLPSDRFSAERTGGSVSTLTIQRTQQEDSAVYLCASSFKRTALYEQYFGPGTRLTVT.

The chain has TRBV6-1 and TRBJ2-5; no definite D call. With the DNA end fitting TRBJ2-7 better, the J assignment may be wrong. The germline V gene encodes CDR1 MNHNS and CDR2 SASEGT. The CDR3 spans 15 residues. The CDR3 DNA is TGTGCCAGCAGTGAAAACCGGTACGCGATCTACGAGCAGTACTTC. Translation gives CASSENRYAIYEQYF.

For this clone: The junction and the germline gene differ at one end; a read error may be behind it. The chain has TRBV9 and TRBJ1-5, with D unclear. Germline CDR1 is SGDLS and CDR2 is YYNGEE. The CDR3 consists of 15 residues. CDR3 bases: TGTGCCATCAGCCCCGGTTGGAGTAGCAATCAGCCCCAGCATTTT. Amino acids: CAISPGWSSNQPQHF.

This clone has more than one count but fewer than ten. The rearrangement links TRBV5-1 to TRBJ2-7; TRBD2 matches 7 bases. The CDR3 has 15 residues. The V gene's germline CDR1 is SGHRS and CDR2 YFSETQ. With V trimmed by 0 bases and J by 1 base, 4 bases remained unmatched. CDR3 bases: TGCGCCAGCAGCTTGGAGCCTAGCGGTTCCTACGAGCAGTACTTC. This translates into CASSLEPSGSYEQYF.

The chain uses TRBV7-9 and TRBJ2-3, with TRBD2 identical over 10 bases. CDR1 is SEHNR and CDR2 is FQNEAQ in the germline V gene (reference sequence). Unmatched junction bases numbered 15, after V lost 5 bases and J lost 4 bases. The CDR3 spans 18 residues. The CDR3 coding sequence is TGTGCCAGCAGCCCCGAGGCTAGCGGGAGAGGTCCCCCAGATACGCAGTATTTT. This translates into CASSPEASGRGPPDTQYF. Full variable domain (remainder filled in from reference TRBV7-9 and TRBJ2-3): DTGVSQNPRHKITKRGQNVTFRCDPISEHNRLYWYRQTLGQGPEFLTYFQNEAQLEKSRLLSDRFSAERPKGSFSTLEIQRTEQGDSAMYLCASSPEASGRGPPDTQYFGPGTRLTVL.

CDR3 region: CASSPPGTGSSYEQYF. The CDR3 region has the DNA TGTGCCAGCTCACCGCCCGGGACAGGGAGCTCCTACGAGCAGTACTTC. The chain employs TRBV18 and TRBJ2-7; TRBD1 matches 9 bases. Germline CDR1 is KGHSH and CDR2 is LQKENI. This CDR3 has 16 residues. V lost 3 bases, J lost 0 bases, and 6 bases stayed unmatched.

The V call is TRBV5-1, the J call TRBJ1-4; TRBD1 aligns across 8 bases. The V gene's germline CDR1 is SGHRS and CDR2 YFSETQ. This CDR3 contains 15 residues. J lost 0 bases, V lost 5 bases, and 3 bases had no gene match. The DNA of the CDR3 is TGCGCCAGCAGTAAGGACAGGGCAACTAATGAAAAACTGTTTTTT. Its translation is CASSKDRATNEKLFF.